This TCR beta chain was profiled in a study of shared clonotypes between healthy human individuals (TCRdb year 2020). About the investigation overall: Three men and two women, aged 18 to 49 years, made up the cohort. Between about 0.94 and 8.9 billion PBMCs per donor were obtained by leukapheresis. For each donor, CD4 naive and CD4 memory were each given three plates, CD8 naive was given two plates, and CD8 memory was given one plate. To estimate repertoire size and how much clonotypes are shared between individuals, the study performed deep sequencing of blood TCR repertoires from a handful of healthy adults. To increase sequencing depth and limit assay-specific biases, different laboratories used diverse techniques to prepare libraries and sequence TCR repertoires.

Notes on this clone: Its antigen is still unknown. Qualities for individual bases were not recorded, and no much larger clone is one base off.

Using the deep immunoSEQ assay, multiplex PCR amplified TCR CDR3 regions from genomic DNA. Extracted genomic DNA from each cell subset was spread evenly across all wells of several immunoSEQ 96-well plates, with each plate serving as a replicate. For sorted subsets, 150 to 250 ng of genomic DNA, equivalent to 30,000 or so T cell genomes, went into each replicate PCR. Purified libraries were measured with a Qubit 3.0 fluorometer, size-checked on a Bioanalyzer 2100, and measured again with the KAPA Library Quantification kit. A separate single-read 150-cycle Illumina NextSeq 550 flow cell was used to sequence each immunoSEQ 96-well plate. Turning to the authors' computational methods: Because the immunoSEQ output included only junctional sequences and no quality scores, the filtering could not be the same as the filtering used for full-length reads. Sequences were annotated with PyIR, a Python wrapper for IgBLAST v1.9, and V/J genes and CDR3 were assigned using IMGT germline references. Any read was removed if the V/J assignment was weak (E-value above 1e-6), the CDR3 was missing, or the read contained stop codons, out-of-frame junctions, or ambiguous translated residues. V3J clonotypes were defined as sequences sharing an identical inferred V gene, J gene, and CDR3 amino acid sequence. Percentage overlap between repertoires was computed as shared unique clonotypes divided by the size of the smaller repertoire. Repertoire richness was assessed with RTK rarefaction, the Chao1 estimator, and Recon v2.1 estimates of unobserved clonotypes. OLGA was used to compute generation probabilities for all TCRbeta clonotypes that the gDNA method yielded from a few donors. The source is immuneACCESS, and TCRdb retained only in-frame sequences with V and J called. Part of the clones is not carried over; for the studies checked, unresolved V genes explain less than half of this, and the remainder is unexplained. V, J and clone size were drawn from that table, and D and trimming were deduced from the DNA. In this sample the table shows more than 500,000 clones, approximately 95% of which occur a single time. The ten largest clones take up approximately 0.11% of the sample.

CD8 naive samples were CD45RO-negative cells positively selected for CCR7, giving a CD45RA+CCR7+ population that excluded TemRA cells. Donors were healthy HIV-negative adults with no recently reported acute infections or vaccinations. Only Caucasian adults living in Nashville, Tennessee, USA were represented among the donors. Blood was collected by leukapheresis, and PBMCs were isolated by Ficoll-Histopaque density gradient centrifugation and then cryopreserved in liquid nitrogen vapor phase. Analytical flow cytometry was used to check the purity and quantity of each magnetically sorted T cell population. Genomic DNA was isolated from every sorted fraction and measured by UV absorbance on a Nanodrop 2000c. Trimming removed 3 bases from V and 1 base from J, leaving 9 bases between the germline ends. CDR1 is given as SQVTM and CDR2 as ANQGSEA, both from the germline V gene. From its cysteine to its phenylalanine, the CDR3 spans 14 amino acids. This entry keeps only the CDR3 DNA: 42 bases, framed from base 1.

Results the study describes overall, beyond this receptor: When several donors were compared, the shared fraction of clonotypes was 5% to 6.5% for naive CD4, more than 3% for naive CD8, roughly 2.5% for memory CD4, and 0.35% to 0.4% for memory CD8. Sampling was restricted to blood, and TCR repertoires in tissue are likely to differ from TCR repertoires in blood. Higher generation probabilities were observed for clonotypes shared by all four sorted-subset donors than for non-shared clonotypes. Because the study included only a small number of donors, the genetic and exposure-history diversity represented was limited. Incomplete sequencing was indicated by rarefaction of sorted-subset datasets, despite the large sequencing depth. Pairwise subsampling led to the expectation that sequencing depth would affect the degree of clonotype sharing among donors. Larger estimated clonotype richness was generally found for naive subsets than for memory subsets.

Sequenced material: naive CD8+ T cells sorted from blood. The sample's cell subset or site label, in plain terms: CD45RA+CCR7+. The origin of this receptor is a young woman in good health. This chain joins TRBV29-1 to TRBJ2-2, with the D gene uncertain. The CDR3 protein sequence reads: CSVDRGLNTGELFF. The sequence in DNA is TGCAGCGTTGATCGTGGGTTGAACACCGGGGAGCTGTTTTTT.